The entry that follows covers one T cell receptor beta chain sequence. Antigen specificity is unknown. Data came from immunoSEQ multiplex PCR; TCRdb stores just in-frame clones and leaves some out. This table has 80,000 to 100,000 clones, roughly 80% appearing once. Germline values: CDR1 SEHNR, CDR2 FQNEAQ (reference sequence). The V end was cut by 8 bases, the J end by 1 base, with 10 bases between. This CDR3 has 13 residues. This entry comes from a study of PD-1 blockade in classical Hodgkin lymphoma. Study details: Nivolumab dosing for patients was 3 mg/kg, administered intravenously every 2 weeks.

Whole-study findings and limits: Causes of the repertoire differences remain undefined, possibly disease activity or prior therapy. Complete responders possessed baseline diversity comparable to newly diagnosed patients.

Each and every patient relapsed after autologous stem cell transplantation, and patients got differing brentuximab vedotin exposure. The sample here was peripheral blood mononuclear cells (PBMCs), taken before the second cycle of nivolumab. This TCR was recovered from a human donor with classical Hodgkin lymphoma. The J gene is TRBJ2-3, the V gene TRBV7-9; D uncertain. In nucleotides, the CDR3 is TGTGCCAGCTTAGTGGTGGGCACAGATACGCAGTATTTT. Amino acids: CASLVVGTDTQYF.